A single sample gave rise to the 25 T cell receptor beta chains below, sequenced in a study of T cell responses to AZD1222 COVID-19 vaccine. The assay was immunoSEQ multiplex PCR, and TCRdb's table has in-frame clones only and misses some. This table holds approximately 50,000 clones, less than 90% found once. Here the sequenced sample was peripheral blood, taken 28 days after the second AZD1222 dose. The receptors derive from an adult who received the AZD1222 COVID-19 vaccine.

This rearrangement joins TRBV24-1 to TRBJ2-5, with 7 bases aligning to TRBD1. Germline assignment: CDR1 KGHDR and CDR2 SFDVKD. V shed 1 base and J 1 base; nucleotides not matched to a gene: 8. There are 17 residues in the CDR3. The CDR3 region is CATSDLPGQSLQETQYF. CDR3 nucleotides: TGTGCCACCAGTGATTTACCGGGACAGAGCCTCCAAGAGACCCAGTACTTC.

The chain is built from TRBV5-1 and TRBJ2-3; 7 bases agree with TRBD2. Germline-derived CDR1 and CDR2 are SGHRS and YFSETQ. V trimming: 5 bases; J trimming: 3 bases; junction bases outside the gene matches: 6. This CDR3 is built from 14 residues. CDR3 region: CASRTGLVTDTQYF. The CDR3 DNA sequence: TGCGCCAGCAGGACCGGACTAGTGACAGATACGCAGTATTTT.

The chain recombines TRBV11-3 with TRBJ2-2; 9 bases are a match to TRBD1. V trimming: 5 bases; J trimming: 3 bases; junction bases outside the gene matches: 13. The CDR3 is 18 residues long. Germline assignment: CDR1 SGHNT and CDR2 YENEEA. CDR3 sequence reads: CASSQYPPGTGHTGELFF. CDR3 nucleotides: TGTGCCAGCAGCCAGTATCCCCCCGGGACAGGGCACACCGGGGAGCTGTTTTTT. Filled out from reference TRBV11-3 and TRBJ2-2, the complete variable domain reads EAGVVQSPRYKIIEKKQPVAFWCNPISGHNTLYWYLQNLGQGPELLIRYENEEAVDDSQLPKDRFSAERLKGVDSTLKIQPAELGDSAVYLCASSQYPPGTGHTGELFFGEGSRLTVL.

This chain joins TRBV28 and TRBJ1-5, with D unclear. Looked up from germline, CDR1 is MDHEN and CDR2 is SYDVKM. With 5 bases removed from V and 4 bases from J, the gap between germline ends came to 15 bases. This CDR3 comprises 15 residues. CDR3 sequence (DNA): TGTGCCAGCAGTACCCAGGACGGAGTTAATCAGCCCCAGCATTTT. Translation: CASSTQDGVNQPQHF. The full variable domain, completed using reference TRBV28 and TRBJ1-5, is DVKVTQSSRYLVKRTGEKVFLECVQDMDHENMFWYRQDPGLGLRLIYFSYDVKMKEKGDIPEGYSVSREKKERFSLILESASTNQTSMYLCASSTQDGVNQPQHFGDGTRLSIL.

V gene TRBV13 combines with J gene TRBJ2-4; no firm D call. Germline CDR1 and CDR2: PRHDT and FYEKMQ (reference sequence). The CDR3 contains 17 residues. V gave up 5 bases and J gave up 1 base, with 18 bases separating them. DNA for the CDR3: TGTGCCAGCAGCCATGGAATGTATTCTCGGGCCAAAAACATTCAGTACTTC. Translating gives CASSHGMYSRAKNIQYF.

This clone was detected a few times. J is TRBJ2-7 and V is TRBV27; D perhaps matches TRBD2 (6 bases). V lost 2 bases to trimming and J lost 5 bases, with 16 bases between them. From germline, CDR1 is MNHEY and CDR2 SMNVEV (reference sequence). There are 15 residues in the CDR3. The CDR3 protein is CASSLEGGARHEQYF. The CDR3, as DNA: TGTGCCAGCAGTTTAGAGGGCGGGGCTAGGCACGAGCAGTACTTC.

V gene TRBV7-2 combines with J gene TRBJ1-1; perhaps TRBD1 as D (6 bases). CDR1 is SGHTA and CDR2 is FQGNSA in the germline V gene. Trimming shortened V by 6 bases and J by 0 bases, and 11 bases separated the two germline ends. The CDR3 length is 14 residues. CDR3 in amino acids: CASRPGTMNTEAFF. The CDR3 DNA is TGTGCCAGCAGACCCGGGACAATGAACACTGAAGCTTTCTTT.

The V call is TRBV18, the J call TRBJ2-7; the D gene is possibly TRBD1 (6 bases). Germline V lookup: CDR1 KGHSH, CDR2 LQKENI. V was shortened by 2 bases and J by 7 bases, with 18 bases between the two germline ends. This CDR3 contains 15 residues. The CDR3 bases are TGTGCCAGCTCACCAATAGCCACAGGGATGCGAGAGCAGTACTTC. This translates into CASSPIATGMREQYF. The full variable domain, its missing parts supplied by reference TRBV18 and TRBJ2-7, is NAGVMQNPRHLVRRRGQEARLRCSPMKGHSHVYWYRQLPEEGLKFMVYLQKENIIDESGMPKERFSAEFPKEGPSILRIQQVVRGDSAAYFCASSPIATGMREQYFGPGTRLTVT.

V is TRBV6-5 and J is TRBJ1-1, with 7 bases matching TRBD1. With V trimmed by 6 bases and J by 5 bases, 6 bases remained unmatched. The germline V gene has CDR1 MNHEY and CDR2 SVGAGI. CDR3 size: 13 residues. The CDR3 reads CASRRQGGTEAFF. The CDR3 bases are TGTGCCAGCAGACGACAGGGAGGAACTGAAGCTTTCTTT.

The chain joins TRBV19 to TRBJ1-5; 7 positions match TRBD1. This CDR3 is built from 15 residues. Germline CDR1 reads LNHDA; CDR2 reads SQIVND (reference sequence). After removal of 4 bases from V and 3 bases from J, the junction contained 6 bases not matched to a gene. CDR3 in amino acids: CASSTYDRDNQPQHF. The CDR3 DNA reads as TGTGCCAGTAGTACCTATGACAGGGACAATCAGCCCCAGCATTTT.

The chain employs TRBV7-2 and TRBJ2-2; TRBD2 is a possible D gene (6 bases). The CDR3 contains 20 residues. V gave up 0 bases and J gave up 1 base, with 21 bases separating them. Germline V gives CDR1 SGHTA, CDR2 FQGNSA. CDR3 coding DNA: TGTGCCAGCAGCTTAGCTGGCGGGCATCTGAGTAGCGGGAACACCGGGGAGCTGTTTTTT. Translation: CASSLAGGHLSSGNTGELFF.

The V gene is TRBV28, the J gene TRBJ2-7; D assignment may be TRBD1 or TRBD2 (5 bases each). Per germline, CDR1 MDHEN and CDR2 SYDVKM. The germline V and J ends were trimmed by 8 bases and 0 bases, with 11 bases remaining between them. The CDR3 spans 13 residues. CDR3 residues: CASGPGSSYEQYF. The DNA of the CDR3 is TGTGCCAGCGGGCCAGGGAGCTCCTACGAGCAGTACTTC.

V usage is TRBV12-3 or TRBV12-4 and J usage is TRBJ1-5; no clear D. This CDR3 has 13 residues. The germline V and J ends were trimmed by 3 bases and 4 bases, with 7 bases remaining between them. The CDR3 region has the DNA TGTGCCAGCAGTTTTCGGCTGAATCAGCCCCAGCATTTT. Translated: CASSFRLNQPQHF.

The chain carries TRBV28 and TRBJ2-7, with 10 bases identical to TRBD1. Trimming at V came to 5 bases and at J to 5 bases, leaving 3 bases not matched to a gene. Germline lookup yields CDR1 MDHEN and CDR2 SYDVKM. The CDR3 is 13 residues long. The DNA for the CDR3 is TGTGCCAGCAGTCCCGGGACAGGGGACGAGCAGTACTTC. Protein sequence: CASSPGTGDEQYF.

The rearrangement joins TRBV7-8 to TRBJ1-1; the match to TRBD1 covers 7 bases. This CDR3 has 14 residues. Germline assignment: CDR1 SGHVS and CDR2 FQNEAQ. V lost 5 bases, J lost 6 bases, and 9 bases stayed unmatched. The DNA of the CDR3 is TGTGCCAGCAGCACCCGACAGGGAATGGCTGAAGCTTTCTTT. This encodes CASSTRQGMAEAFF.

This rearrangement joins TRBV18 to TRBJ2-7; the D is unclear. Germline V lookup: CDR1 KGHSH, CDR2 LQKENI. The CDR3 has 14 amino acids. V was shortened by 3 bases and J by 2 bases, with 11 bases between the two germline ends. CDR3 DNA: TGTGCCAGCTCACCGACGGGTTTCCCCTACGAGCAGTACTTC. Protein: CASSPTGFPYEQYF.

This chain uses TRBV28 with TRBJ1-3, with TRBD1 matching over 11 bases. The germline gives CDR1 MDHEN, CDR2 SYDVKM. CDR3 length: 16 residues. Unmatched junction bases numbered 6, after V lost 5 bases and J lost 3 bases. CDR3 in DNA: TGTGCCAGCAGTGACCCGGGACAGGGGGGTGGAAACACCATATATTTT. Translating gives CASSDPGQGGGNTIYF.

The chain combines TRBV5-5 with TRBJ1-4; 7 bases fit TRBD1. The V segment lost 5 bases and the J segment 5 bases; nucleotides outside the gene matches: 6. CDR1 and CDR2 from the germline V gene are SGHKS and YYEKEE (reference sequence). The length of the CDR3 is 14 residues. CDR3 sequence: CASRRQGSNEKLFF. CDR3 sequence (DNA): TGTGCCAGCAGGCGACAGGGAAGCAATGAAAAACTGTTTTTT. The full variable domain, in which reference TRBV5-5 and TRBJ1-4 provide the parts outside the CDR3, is DAGVTQSPTHLIKTRGQQVTLRCSPISGHKSVSWYQQVLGQGPQFIFQYYEKEERGRGNFPDRFSARQFPNYSSELNVNALLLGDSALYLCASRRQGSNEKLFFGSGTQLSVL.

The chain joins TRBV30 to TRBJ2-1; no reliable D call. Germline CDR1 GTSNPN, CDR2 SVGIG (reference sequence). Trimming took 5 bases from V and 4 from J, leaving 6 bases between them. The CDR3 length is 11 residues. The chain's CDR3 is CAWDGYNEQFF. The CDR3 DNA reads TGTGCCTGGGACGGTTACAATGAGCAGTTCTTC.

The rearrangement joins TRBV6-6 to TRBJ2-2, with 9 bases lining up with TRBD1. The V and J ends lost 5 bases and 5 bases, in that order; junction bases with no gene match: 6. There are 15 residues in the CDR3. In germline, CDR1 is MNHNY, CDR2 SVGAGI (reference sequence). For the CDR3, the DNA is TGTGCCAGCAGTGTCGGACAGGGGCTAACCGGGGAGCTGTTTTTT. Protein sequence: CASSVGQGLTGELFF.

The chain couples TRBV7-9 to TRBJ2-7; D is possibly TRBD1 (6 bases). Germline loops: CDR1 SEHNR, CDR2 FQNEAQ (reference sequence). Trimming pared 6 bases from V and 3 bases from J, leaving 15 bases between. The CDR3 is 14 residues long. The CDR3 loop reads CASSPYRDDYEQYF. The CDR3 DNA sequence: TGTGCCAGCAGTCCCTACAGGGATGACTACGAGCAGTACTTC.

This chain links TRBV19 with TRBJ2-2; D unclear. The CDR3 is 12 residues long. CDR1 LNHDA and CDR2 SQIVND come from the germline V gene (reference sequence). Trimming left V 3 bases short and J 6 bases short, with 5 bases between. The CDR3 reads CASSMWSGELFF. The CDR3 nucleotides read TGTGCCAGTAGTATGTGGTCCGGGGAGCTGTTTTTT.

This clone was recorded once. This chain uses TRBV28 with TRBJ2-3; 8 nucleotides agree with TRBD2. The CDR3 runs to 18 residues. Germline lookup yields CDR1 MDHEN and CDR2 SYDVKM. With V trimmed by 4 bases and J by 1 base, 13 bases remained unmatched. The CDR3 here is CASSSQLDGTRGTDTQYF. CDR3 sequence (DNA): TGTGCCAGCAGTTCCCAATTGGACGGGACTAGGGGCACAGATACGCAGTATTTT. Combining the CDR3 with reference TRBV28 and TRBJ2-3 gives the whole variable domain DVKVTQSSRYLVKRTGEKVFLECVQDMDHENMFWYRQDPGLGLRLIYFSYDVKMKEKGDIPEGYSVSREKKERFSLILESASTNQTSMYLCASSSQLDGTRGTDTQYFGPGTRLTVL.

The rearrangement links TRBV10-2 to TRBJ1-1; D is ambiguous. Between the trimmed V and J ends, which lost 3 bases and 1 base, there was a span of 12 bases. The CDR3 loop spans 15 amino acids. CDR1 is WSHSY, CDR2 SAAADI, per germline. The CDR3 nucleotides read TGCGCCAGCAGTGATGACCCCAGCGGGAACACTGAAGCTTTCTTT. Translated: CASSDDPSGNTEAFF.

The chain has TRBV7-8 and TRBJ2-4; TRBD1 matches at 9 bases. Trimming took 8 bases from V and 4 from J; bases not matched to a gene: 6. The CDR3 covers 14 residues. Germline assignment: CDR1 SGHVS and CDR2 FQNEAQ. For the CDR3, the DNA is TGTGCCAGCGGCTCCGGGACAGGGAAAAACATTCAGTACTTC. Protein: CASGSGTGKNIQYF.